The clone carrying this T cell receptor beta chain came up once. Its antigen is currently unknown. V was cut by 5 bases and J by 3 bases, with 8 bases left in between. Looked up from germline, CDR1 is MNHEY and CDR2 is SMNVEV (reference sequence). CDR3 length: 13 amino acids. The data belong to a study of graft-versus-host responses after intestinal transplantation. Findings and limits, study-wide: The marrow of recipients harbored GvH clones, and ileum or blood showed some of them first.

Generated by immunoSEQ multiplex PCR, the TCRdb table keeps only in-frame clones and is missing some. The sample lists tens of thousands of clones; about 90% were seen once. The receptor was isolated from a human patient who received an intestinal transplant, so some T cells may come from the graft donor. Sequenced material: PBMCs, taken approximately 97 weeks after intestinal transplant. The chain combines TRBV27 with TRBJ1-3; D remains ambiguous. DNA for the CDR3: TGTGCCAGCAGTCGCCGGGGTGGAAACACCATATATTTT. It encodes CASSRRGGNTIYF.